Listed below are T cell receptor beta chains from one sample, sequenced in a study of T cell responses to AZD1222 COVID-19 vaccine. Using immunoSEQ multiplex PCR, the repertoire was profiled, and TCRdb retains in-frame clones only, with some absent. Here the sample spans about 130,000 clones, over 80% being singletons. The sample was peripheral blood, taken on day 0 of AZD1222 vaccination. Receptors were obtained from an adult in good health. Both conserved end residues are part of each CDR3. The D gene is left open where the match is weak. For some rows the clone size is stated as once, few or many, or as a class when expanded; others skip it.

j_gene | v_gene | abundance | d_gene | CDR3aa | CDR3nt
TRBJ2-7 | TRBV21-1 | once | NA | CASSKDYQYNYEQYF | TGTGCCAGCAGCAAGGACTACCAATACAACTACGAGCAGTACTTC
TRBJ1-2 | TRBV10-3 | NA | NA | CAISEDREGYGYTF | TGTGCCATCAGTGAGGATAGGGAAGGCTATGGCTACACCTTC
TRBJ2-1 | TRBV30 | NA | TRBD2 | CAWSFPNSGVGWEQFF | TGTGCCTGGAGTTTTCCGAATAGCGGGGTCGGTTGGGAGCAGTTCTTC
TRBJ1-2 | TRBV21-1 | NA | NA | CASSKDRGRVDYGYTF | TGTGCCAGCAGCAAAGACAGGGGGCGCGTCGACTATGGCTACACCTTC
TRBJ2-1 | TRBV7-9 | once | NA | CASSLGPQPGNEQFF | TGTGCCAGCAGCTTAGGGCCTCAGCCGGGGAATGAGCAGTTCTTC
TRBJ2-5 | TRBV6-1 | NA | TRBD2 | CASRTSGGPQETQYF | TGTGCCAGCAGGACTAGCGGGGGACCTCAAGAGACCCAGTACTTC
TRBJ1-5 | TRBV6-5 | NA | NA | CASSYSQQNQPQHF | TGTGCCAGCAGTTATAGCCAACAAAATCAGCCCCAGCATTTT
TRBJ1-2 | TRBV28 | NA | NA | CASSLLGRGGGYTF | TGTGCCAGCAGTTTATTGGGCAGGGGTGGAGGCTACACCTTC
TRBJ1-2 | TRBV7-9 | NA | NA | CASSKMDHGYTF | TGTGCCAGCAGCAAAATGGACCATGGCTACACCTTC
TRBJ1-1 | TRBV4-3 | NA | NA | CASSQGGSLNTEAFF | TGCGCCAGCAGCCAAGGGGGCAGCTTGAACACTGAAGCTTTCTTT
TRBJ2-7 | TRBV28 | NA | TRBD1 | CASRTGQVGGYEQYF | TGTGCCAGCAGGACGGGACAGGTGGGGGGCTACGAGCAGTACTTC
TRBJ1-1 | TRBV9 | once | NA | CASSGGGVSRAEAFF | TGTGCCAGCAGCGGCGGGGGGGTCAGCCGGGCTGAAGCTTTCTTT
TRBJ2-1 | TRBV15 | once | TRBD2 | CATRTSGRNEQFF | TGTGCCACCAGGACTAGCGGGAGGAATGAGCAGTTCTTC
TRBJ1-1 | TRBV9 | NA | NA | CASSVSWFDEAFF | TGTGCCAGCAGCGTATCCTGGTTTGATGAAGCTTTCTTT
TRBJ2-1 | TRBV29-1 | NA | NA | CSVENQGERVF | TGCAGCGTTGAGAACCAGGGTGAGAGGGTCTTC
TRBJ1-1 | TRBV2 | few | NA | CASSGALGDTEAFF | TGTGCCAGCAGTGGGGCGTTGGGGGACACTGAAGCTTTCTTT
TRBJ1-2 | TRBV5-1 | NA | NA | CASSLDGLVNYGYTF | TGCGCCAGCAGCTTGGACGGGCTGGTAAACTATGGCTACACCTTC
TRBJ1-2 | TRBV5-1 | NA | TRBD1 | CASRPPGQDYGYTF | TGCGCCAGCAGGCCGCCGGGACAGGACTATGGCTACACCTTC
TRBJ2-4 | TRBV2 | NA | NA | CASSVQGRLAKNIQYF | TGTGCCAGCAGTGTTCAGGGAAGGTTAGCCAAAAACATTCAGTACTTC
TRBJ2-3 | TRBV5-6 | NA | NA | CASSWAGALRTQYF | TGTGCCAGCAGCTGGGCGGGGGCGTTGAGGACGCAGTATTTT
TRBJ2-7 | TRBV18 | once | NA | CASSPESDVSYEQYF | TGTGCCAGCTCACCAGAATCGGACGTCTCCTACGAGCAGTACTTC
TRBJ1-2 | TRBV9 | NA | NA | CASSGWTDPYGYTF | TGTGCCAGCAGCGGATGGACAGACCCCTATGGCTACACCTTC
TRBJ2-3 | TRBV5-5 | NA | TRBD2 | CASRHRGGLAGQPDTQYF | TGTGCCAGCAGACACAGGGGAGGGCTAGCGGGGCAGCCAGATACGCAGTATTTT
TRBJ1-6 | TRBV3-1/TRBV3-2 | NA | NA | CASSQGQGSPLHF | TGTGCCAGCAGCCAAGGTCAGGGCTCACCCCTCCACTTT
TRBJ2-5 | TRBV2 | once | NA | CASTTEQETQYF | TGTGCCAGCACCACAGAACAAGAGACCCAGTACTTC
TRBJ2-3 | TRBV29-1 | NA | TRBD2 | CSVSRAGGSTDTQYF | TGCAGCGTTAGTAGAGCGGGGGGGAGCACAGATACGCAGTATTTT
TRBJ2-2 | TRBV28 | NA | TRBD1 | CASSLWDRGTGELFF | TGTGCCAGCAGTTTATGGGACAGGGGCACCGGGGAGCTGTTTTTT